Sequencing of this TCR beta chain was carried out in a study of T-cell reconstitution after alpha-beta-depleted transplantation in children. TCRbeta library construction was performed incorporating unique molecular identifiers. MiXCR was run by TCRdb on the PCR reads, yielding one entry per CDR3 protein. The sample has some 490,000 distinct CDR3 sequences; around 13% are singletons. This clonotype was detected many times. Germline V gene data show CDR1 as SGHRS and CDR2 as YFSETQ. V was trimmed by 5 bases and J by 2 bases, leaving 5 bases between them. The CDR3 extends over 12 amino acids. The sample was PBMCs from the stem cell graft donor, taken from the stem cell graft. The sequence was collected from a human donor who donated a stem cell graft to a child with combined immunodeficiency. The chain uses TRBV5-1 and TRBJ1-3; no definite D call. CDR3 sequence: CASSTTGNTIYF. CDR3 bases: TGCGCCAGCAGTACAACTGGAAACACCATATATTTT.